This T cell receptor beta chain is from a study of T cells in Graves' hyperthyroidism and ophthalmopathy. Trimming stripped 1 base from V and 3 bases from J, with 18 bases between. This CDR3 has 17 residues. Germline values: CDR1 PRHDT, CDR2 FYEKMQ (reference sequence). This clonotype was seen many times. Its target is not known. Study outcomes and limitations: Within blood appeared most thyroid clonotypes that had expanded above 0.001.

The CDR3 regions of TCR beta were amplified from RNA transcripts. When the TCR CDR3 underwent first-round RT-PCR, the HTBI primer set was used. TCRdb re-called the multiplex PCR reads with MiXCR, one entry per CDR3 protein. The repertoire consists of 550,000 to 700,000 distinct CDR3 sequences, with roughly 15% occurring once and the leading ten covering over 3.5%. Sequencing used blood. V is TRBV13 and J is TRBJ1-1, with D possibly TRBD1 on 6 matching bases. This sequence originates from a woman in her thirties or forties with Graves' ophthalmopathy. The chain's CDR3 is CASSLDRAGFEDTEAFF. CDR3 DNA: TGTGCCAGCAGCTTAGACAGGGCGGGATTCGAAGACACTGAAGCTTTCTTT. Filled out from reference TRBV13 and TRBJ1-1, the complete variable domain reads AAGVIQSPRHLIKEKRETATLKCYPIPRHDTVYWYQQGPGQDPQFLISFYEKMQSDKGSIPDRFSAQQFSDYHSELNMSSLELGDSALYFCASSLDRAGFEDTEAFFGQGTRLTVV.